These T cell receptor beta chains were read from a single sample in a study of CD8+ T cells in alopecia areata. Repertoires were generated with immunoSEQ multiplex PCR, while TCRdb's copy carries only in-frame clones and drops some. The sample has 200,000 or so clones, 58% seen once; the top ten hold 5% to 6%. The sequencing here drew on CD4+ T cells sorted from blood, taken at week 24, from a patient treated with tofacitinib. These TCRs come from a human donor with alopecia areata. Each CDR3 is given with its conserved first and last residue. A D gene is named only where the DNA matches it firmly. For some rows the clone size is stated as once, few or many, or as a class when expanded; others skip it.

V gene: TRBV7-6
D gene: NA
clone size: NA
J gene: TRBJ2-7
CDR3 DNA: TGTGCCAGCAGCTTAGGGGCGGAGCGTGAGTACGAGCAGTACTTC
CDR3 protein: CASSLGAEREYEQYF

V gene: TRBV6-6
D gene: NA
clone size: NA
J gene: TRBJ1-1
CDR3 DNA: TGTGCCAGCAGGAAACCCGGGACGAGGGGAAGGACTGAAGCTTTCTTT
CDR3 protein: CASRKPGTRGRTEAFF

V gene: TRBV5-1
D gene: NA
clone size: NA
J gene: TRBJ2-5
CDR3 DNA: TGCGCCAGCAGCTTGATCCGGGAAGAGACCCAGTACTTC
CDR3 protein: CASSLIREETQYF

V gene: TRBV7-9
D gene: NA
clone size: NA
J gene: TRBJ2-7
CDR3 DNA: TGTGCCAGCAGCTTATTCTCGGCTTCGGGCGGCTCCTACGAGCAGTACTTC
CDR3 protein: CASSLFSASGGSYEQYF

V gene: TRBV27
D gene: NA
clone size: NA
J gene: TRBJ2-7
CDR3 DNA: TGTGCCAGCAGTACTCCGCTCGGGGGGCCCAACTTC
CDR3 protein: CASSTPLGGPNF

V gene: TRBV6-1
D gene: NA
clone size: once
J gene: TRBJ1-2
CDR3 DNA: TGTGCCAGCAGTGAGGGGGCGCGATTGGCTAACTATGGCTACACCTTC
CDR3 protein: CASSEGARLANYGYTF

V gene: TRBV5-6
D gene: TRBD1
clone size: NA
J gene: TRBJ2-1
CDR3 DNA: TGTGCCAGCAGGGCGACAGGGGGCAATGAGCAGTTCTTC
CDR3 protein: CASRATGGNEQFF

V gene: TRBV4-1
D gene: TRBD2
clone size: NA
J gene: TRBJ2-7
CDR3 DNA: TGCGCCAGCAGCCACAACGAACGGACTAGCGGCCACTTC
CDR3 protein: CASSHNERTSGHF

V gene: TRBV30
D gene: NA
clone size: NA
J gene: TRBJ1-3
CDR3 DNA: TGTGCCTGGAGTGTAAAGGGCTCTGGAAACACCATATATTTT
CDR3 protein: CAWSVKGSGNTIYF

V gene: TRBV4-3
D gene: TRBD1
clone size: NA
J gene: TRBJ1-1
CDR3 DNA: TGCGCCAGCAGCCTACAGGGGAGGAAGACTGAAGCTTTCTTT
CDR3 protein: CASSLQGRKTEAFF

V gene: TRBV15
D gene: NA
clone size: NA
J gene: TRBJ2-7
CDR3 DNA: TGTGCCACCAGCAGAGATGGTTATTACGAGCAGTACTTC
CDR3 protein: CATSRDGYYEQYF

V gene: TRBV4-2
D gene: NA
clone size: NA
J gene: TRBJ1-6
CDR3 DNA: TGTGCCAGCAGCCAAGAAGGGCGGCTTAATTCACCCCTCCACTTT
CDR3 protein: CASSQEGRLNSPLHF

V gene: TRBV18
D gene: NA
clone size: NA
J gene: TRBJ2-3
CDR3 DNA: TGTGCCAGCTCACCAGGGCAGCGCACAGATACGCAGTATTTT
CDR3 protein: CASSPGQRTDTQYF

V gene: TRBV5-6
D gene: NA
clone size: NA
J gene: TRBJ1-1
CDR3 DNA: TGTGCCAGCAGCTTGGGGGGTCTGGGCACTGAAGCTTTCTTT
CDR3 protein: CASSLGGLGTEAFF

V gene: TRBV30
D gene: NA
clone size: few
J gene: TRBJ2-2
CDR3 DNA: TGTGCCTGGACAGGGTACACCGGGGAGCTGTTTTTT
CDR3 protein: CAWTGYTGELFF

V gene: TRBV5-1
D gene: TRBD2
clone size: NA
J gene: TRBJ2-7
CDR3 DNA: TGCGCCAGCAGCTTGGACGGGAGGGGCGAGCAGTACTTC
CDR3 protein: CASSLDGRGEQYF

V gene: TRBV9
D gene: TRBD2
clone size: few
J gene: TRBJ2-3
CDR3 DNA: TGTGCCAGCAGCGTAACTAGCGGGAGTACTAGCACAGATACGCAGTATTTT
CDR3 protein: CASSVTSGSTSTDTQYF

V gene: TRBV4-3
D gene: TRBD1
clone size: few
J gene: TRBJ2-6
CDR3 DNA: TGCGCCAGCAGCCAGGGACAGCTCCTATCTGGGGCCAACGTCCTGACTTTC
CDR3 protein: CASSQGQLLSGANVLTF

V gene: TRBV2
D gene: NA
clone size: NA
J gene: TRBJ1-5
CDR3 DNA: TGTGCCAGCAGTCGGGACTCCAATCAGCCCCAGCATTTT
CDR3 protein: CASSRDSNQPQHF

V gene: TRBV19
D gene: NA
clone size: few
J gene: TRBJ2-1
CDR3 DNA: TGTGCCAGTAAGGCCGGGGCCTACAATGAGCAGTTCTTC
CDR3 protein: CASKAGAYNEQFF

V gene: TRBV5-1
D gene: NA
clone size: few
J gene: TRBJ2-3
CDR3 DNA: TGCGCCAGCACCGAATCGGGAGATACGCAGTATTTT
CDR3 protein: CASTESGDTQYF

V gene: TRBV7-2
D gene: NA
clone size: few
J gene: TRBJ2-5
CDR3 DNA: TGTGCCAGCAGCTTGACGGACTCCCTAGAGACCCAGTACTTC
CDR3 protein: CASSLTDSLETQYF

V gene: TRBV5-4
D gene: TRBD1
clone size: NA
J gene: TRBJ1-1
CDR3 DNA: TGTGCCAGCAGGTCGGGACAGTTAGGGGAAGCTTTCTTT
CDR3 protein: CASRSGQLGEAFF

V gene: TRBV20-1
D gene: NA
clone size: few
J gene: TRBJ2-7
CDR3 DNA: TGCAGTGCTTCCGAGATTGAGCAGTACTTC
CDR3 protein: CSASEIEQYF

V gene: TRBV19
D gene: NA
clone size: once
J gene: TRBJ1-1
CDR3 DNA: TGTGCCAGTAGTATAGCCCTGGCGAACACTGAAGCTTTCTTT
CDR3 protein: CASSIALANTEAFF

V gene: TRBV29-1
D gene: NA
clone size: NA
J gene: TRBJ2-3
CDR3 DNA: TGCAGCTCCAATTCGGGCAGCAGCACAGATACGCAGTATTTT
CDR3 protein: CSSNSGSSTDTQYF

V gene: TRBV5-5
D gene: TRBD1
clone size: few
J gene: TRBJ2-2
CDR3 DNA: TGTGCCAGCAGCCAACAGGGGGCGAACACCGGGGAGCTGTTTTTT
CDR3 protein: CASSQQGANTGELFF

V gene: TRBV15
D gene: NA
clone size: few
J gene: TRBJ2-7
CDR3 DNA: TGTGCCACCAGCATGGGGAAGGGAGCGGCTTACGAGCAGTACTTC
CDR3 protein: CATSMGKGAAYEQYF

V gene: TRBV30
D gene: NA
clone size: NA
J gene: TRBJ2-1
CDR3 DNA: TGTGCTACTCGCCCAGCCCAGAGCTCCTACAATGAGCAGTTCTTC
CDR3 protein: CATRPAQSSYNEQFF

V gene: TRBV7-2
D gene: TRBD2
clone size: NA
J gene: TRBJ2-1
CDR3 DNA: TGTGCCAGCAGCTTAACTAGCGGGGAAACCTACGAGCAGTTCTTC
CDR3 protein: CASSLTSGETYEQFF

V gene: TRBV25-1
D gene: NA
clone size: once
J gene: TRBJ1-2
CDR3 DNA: TGTGCCAGCAGTGAACTGGGACGGATCTATGGCTACACCTTC
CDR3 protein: CASSELGRIYGYTF

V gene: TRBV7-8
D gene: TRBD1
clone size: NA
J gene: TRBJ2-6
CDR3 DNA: TGTGCCAGCAGCAAAGGACAGGGCGTCTCTGGGGCCAACGTCCTGACTTTC
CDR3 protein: CASSKGQGVSGANVLTF

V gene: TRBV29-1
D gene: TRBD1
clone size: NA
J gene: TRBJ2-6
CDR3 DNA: TGCAGCGTCTCGGACAGGCTCCCTAGTGTCCTGACTTTC
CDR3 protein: CSVSDRLPSVLTF

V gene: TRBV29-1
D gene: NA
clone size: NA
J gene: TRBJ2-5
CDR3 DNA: TGCAGCGTTGAAGGCGACCAAGAGACCCAGTACTTC
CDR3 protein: CSVEGDQETQYF

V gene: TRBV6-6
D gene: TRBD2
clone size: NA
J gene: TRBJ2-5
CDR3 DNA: TGTGCCAGCAGTTACTCGACTAGCGGGGGCCGGGAGACCCAGTACTTC
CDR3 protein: CASSYSTSGGRETQYF

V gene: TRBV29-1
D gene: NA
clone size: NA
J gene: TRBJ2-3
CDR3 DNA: TGCAGCGTTGAATCGGCTGAGACAGATACGCAGTATTTT
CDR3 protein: CSVESAETDTQYF

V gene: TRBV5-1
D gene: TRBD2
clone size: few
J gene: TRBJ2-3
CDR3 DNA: TGCGCCAGCAGCCAGACTAGCGGGGGATTCACAGATACGCAGTATTTT
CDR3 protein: CASSQTSGGFTDTQYF

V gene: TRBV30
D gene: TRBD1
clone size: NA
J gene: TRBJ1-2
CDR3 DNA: TGTGCCTGGAGTTCCTCCCCCGGGACAGGGAGCGGCTACACCTTC
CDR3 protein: CAWSSSPGTGSGYTF

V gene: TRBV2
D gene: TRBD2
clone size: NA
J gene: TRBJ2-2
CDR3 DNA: TGTGCCAGCAGCTCTCGGACTAGCGGGGCTAATCCATCGAAGACCGGGGAGCTGTTTTTT
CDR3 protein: CASSSRTSGANPSKTGELFF

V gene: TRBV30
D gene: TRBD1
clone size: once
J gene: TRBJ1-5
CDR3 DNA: TGTGCCTGGAGTAAATTACAGGGGGCAGACGATCAGCCCCAGCATTTT
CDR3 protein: CAWSKLQGADDQPQHF

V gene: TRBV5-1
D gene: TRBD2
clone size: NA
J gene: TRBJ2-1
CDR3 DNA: TGCGCCAGCAGCACGGAGACTAGCGGCGGGAAGCAGTTCTTC
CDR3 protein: CASSTETSGGKQFF

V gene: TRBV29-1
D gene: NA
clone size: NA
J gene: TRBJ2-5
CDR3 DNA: TGCAGCGCGTTGCCATGGATGAGCCAAGAGACCCAGTACTTC
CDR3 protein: CSALPWMSQETQYF

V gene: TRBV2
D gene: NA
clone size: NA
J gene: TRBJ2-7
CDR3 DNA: TGTGCCAGCCGGAGGGGCTCCTACGAGCAGTACTTC
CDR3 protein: CASRRGSYEQYF

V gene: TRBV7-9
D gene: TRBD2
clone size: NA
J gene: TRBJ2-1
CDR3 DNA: TGTGCCAGCAACCCCCGGGACTACAGCTCCTACAATGAGCAGTTCTTC
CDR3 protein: CASNPRDYSSYNEQFF

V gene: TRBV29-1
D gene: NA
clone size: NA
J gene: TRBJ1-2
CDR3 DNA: TGCAGCGTTGAAGAAGGGGAAGGCTACACCTTC
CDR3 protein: CSVEEGEGYTF

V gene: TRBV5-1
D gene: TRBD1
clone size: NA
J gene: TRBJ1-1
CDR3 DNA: TGCGCCAGCAGCAGGGGGACAGGTTATACTGAAGCTTTCTTT
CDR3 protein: CASSRGTGYTEAFF

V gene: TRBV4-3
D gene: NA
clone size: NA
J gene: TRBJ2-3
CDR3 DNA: TGCGCCAGCAGCCAAGAGTTGGGACACGGGGGAGATACGCAGTATTTT
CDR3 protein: CASSQELGHGGDTQYF

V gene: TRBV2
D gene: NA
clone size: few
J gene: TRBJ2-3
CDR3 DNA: TGTGCCAGCATAAGGGGGGACACAGATACGCAGTATTTT
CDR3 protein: CASIRGDTDTQYF

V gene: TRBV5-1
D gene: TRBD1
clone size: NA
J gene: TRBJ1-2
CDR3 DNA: TGCGCCAGCAGCTGGAAAGTGGACAGGGTTCATGGCTACACCTTC
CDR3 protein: CASSWKVDRVHGYTF

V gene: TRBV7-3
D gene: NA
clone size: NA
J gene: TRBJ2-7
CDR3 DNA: TGTGCCAGCAGCCGGGGTTACGACTACGAGCAGTACTTC
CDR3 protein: CASSRGYDYEQYF

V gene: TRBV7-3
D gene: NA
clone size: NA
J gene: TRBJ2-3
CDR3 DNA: TGTGCCAGCAGCTTACAGGGGGGAGACACAGATACGCAGTATTTT
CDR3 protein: CASSLQGGDTDTQYF